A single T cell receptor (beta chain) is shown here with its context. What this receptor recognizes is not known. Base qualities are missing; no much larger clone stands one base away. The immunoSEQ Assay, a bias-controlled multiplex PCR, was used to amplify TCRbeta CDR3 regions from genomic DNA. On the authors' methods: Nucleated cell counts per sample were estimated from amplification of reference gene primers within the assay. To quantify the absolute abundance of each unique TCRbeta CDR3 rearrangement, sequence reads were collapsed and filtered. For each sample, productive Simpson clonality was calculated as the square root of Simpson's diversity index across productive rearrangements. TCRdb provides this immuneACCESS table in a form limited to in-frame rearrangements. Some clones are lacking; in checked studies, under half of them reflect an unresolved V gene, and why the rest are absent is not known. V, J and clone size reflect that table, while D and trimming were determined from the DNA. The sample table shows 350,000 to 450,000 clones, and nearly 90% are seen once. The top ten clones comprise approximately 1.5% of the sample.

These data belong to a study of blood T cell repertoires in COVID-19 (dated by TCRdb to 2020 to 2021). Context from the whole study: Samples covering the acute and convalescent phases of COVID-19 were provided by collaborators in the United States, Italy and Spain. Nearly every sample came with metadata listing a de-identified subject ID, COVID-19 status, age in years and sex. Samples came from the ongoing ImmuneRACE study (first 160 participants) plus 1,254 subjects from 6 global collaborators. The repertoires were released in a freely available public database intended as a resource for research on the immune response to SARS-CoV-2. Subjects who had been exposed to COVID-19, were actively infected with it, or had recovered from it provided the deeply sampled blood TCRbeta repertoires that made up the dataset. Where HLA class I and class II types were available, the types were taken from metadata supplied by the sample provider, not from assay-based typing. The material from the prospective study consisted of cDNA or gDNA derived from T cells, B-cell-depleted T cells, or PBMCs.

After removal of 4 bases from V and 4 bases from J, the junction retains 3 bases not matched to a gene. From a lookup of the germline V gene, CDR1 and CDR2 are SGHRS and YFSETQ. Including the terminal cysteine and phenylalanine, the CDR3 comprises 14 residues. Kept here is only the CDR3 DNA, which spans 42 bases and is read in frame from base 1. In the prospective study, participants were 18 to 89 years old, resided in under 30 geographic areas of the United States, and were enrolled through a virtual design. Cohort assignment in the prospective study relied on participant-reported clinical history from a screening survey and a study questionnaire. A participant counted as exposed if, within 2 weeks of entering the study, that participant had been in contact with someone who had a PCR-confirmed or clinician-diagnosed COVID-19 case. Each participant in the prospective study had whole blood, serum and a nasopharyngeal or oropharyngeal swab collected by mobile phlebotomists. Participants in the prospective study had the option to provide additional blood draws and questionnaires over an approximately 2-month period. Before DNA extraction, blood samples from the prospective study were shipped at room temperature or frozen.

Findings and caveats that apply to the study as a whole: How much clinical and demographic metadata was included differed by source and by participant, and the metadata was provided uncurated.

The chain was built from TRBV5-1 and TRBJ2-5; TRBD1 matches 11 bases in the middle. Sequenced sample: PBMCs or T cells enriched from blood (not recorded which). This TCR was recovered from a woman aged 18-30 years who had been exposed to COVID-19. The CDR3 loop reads CASSRTGGLETQYF. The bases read TGCGCCAGCAGCCGGACAGGGGGCTTAGAGACCCAGTACTTC.